The 23 T cell receptor beta chains given below trace back to one sample, sequenced in a study of cytomegalovirus exposure and HLA in healthy donors. This PCR relied on a set of 60 Vbeta primers and 13 Jbeta primers. TCRdb keeps only in-frame clones here, not all; method: immunoSEQ multiplex PCR. The sample consists of 130,000 or so clones, 75% to 90% of them appearing once. Sequences were obtained from PBMCs. The receptors stem from a young man in good health and CMV-seronegative.

The chain uses TRBV7-9 and TRBJ2-5; 7 nucleotides agree with TRBD1. The CDR3 runs 16 residues. Unmatched junction bases numbered 14, after V lost 5 bases and J lost 5 bases. Germline V gene lookup returns CDR1 SEHNR and CDR2 FQNEAQ (reference sequence). The CDR3 DNA reads as TGTGCCAGCAGCCCCTCCGGACAGGCAAGGGGGGAGACCCAGTACTTC. Protein: CASSPSGQARGETQYF.

This sequence joins TRBV6-6 and TRBJ2-7; 7 nucleotides line up with TRBD1. Per the germline V gene, CDR1 is MNHNY and CDR2 is SVGAGI (reference sequence). There are 13 residues in the CDR3. V dropped 6 bases and J dropped 3; count of bases not matched to a gene: 5. CDR3 in amino acids: CASSPGQNYEQYF. The CDR3 nucleotides are TGTGCCAGCAGCCCGGGACAGAACTACGAGCAGTACTTC.

The chain recombines TRBV21-1 with TRBJ1-1; no check of the table's D call, TRBD1, against the DNA was made. TRBV21-1 is a documented pseudogene. The CDR3 is 15 residues long. DNA for the CDR3: TGTGCCAGCAAATCCAGCTGGCAGGTTAACACTGAAGCTTTCTTT. Its protein product is CASKSSWQVNTEAFF.

The chain recombines TRBV6-4 with TRBJ2-3; a weak D match, TRBD1 (5 bases). Germline loops: CDR1 MRHNA, CDR2 SNTAGT. The CDR3 totals 17 residues. V lost 2 bases, J lost 1 base, and 16 bases lay in between. The CDR3 region is CASSDGRVVTCTDTQYF. In nucleotides, the CDR3 is TGTGCCAGCAGTGACGGCAGGGTCGTTACTTGCACAGATACGCAGTATTTT.

The rearrangement uses TRBV11-2 and TRBJ1-1; 7 nucleotides align to TRBD1. The trim removed 6 bases at V and 0 bases at J, leaving 13 bases unmatched. Germline CDR1 and CDR2: SGHAT and FQNNGV. CDR3 size: 17 residues. The CDR3: CASRETPMGQMNTEAFF. The DNA of the CDR3 is TGTGCCAGCAGGGAAACCCCGATGGGACAGATGAACACTGAAGCTTTCTTT.

This chain connects TRBV28 to TRBJ2-5; D is possibly TRBD2 (5 bases). V gave up 7 bases and J gave up 11 bases, with 17 bases separating them. CDR1 is MDHEN and CDR2 is SYDVKM in the germline V gene. The CDR3 has 12 residues. The CDR3 nucleotides read TGTGCCAGCACCCGACTACCCCAGGAGCAGTACTTC. Translation: CASTRLPQEQYF.

The V and J genes are TRBV30 and TRBJ1-1; no reliable D call. The CDR3 runs 11 residues. Per germline, CDR1 GTSNPN and CDR2 SVGIG (reference sequence). CDR3 residues: CVLRVRKEAFF. The CDR3 DNA follows: TGTGTCCTGAGGGTGCGGAAGGAAGCTTTCTTT.

V and J are TRBV9 and TRBJ2-7, with D possibly TRBD2 on 5 matching bases. The germline V gene encodes CDR1 SGDLS and CDR2 YYNGEE. V lost 7 bases to trimming and J lost 5 bases, with 10 bases between them. The CDR3 covers 11 residues. The CDR3 sequence: CASGGPNEQYF. Written as DNA, the CDR3 is TGTGCCAGCGGAGGCCCCAACGAGCAGTACTTC. The complete variable domain, with remaining parts taken from reference TRBV9 and TRBJ2-7, reads DSGVTQTPKHLITATGQRVTLRCSPRSGDLSVYWYQQSLDQGLQFLIQYYNGEERAKGNILERFSAQQFPDLHSELNLSSLELGDSALYFCASGGPNEQYFGPGTRLTVT.

The CDR3 region is CASSSGQMNTEAFF. DNA of the CDR3: TGTGCCAGCAGCTCGGGACAGATGAACACTGAAGCTTTCTTT. This chain uses TRBV7-9 with TRBJ1-1; 7 bases are shared with TRBD1. Unmatched junction bases numbered 2, after V lost 4 bases and J lost 0 bases. The CDR3 covers 14 residues. CDR1 and CDR2 (germline): SEHNR, FQNEAQ (reference sequence).

J is TRBJ1-6 and V is TRBV15, with TRBD1 identical over 8 bases. The CDR3 sequence is 15 residues long. The germline gives CDR1 LNHNV, CDR2 YYDKDF (reference sequence). Unmatched junction bases numbered 3, after V lost 5 bases and J lost 3 bases. This chain's CDR3 is CATSPGQGYNSPLHF. The CDR3 region has the DNA TGTGCCACCAGCCCCGGACAGGGCTATAATTCACCCCTCCACTTT.

The chain links TRBV6-5 to TRBJ1-1; possibly TRBD1 for D (5 bases). Trimming left V 2 bases short and J 11 bases short, with 12 bases between. Germline lookup yields CDR1 MNHEY and CDR2 SVGAGI. The CDR3 is 12 residues long. The CDR3 region is CASSYAGEGAFF. In DNA, the CDR3 is TGTGCCAGCAGTTACGCGGGGGAAGGGGCTTTCTTT.

This chain connects TRBV30 to TRBJ1-3, with D uncertain. The CDR3 runs to 12 residues. V shed 4 bases and J shed 3 bases, with 7 bases lying between them. Germline-derived CDR1 and CDR2 are GTSNPN and SVGIG (reference sequence). The CDR3 loop is CAWKASGNTIYF. The CDR3 bases are TGTGCCTGGAAAGCGAGTGGAAACACCATATATTTT.

This chain connects TRBV30 to TRBJ1-1; 7 nucleotides line up with TRBD1. The germline CDR1 and CDR2 sequences are GTSNPN and SVGIG (reference sequence). Trimming took 2 bases from V and 8 from J; bases not matched to a gene: 8. The CDR3 runs to 13 residues. CDR3 in DNA: TGTGCCTGGAGTCCCCATAAACAGGGGGAAGCTTTCTTT. Encoded protein: CAWSPHKQGEAFF.

This clone was picked up one time. This sequence joins TRBV28 and TRBJ2-7; D may be TRBD1 (6 bases). Looked up from germline, CDR1 is MDHEN and CDR2 is SYDVKM. The CDR3 has 14 amino acids. Trimming removed 8 bases from V and 1 base from J, with 15 bases in between. CDR3 sequence (DNA): TGTGCCAGCGGGCTTGAAGGGGGTTCCTACGAGCAGTACTTC. Its translation is CASGLEGGSYEQYF.

The J gene is TRBJ1-2, the V gene TRBV7-9, with D unresolved. Trimming cost V 9 bases and J 8 bases, with 16 bases left between them. This CDR3 is built from 12 residues. From germline, CDR1 is SEHNR and CDR2 FQNEAQ (reference sequence). DNA of the CDR3: TGTGCCAGTTCGGGGAGGGAGTACGGCTACACCTTC. Translated, it gives CASSGREYGYTF.

The rearrangement links TRBV5-1 to TRBJ2-3; 8 bases agree with TRBD2. This CDR3 spans 16 amino acids. The germline CDR1 and CDR2 sequences are SGHRS and YFSETQ. J lost 2 bases, V lost 6 bases, and 11 bases had no gene match. DNA of the CDR3: TGCGCCAGCACCCCACCCAGCGGGGGTCCCACAGATACGCAGTATTTT. Amino acids: CASTPPSGGPTDTQYF.

V gene TRBV5-1 combines with J gene TRBJ2-3; the D gene is possibly TRBD1 (5 bases). Germline assignment: CDR1 SGHRS and CDR2 YFSETQ. Deletions cut 2 bases from V and 4 bases from J, with 17 bases between. The CDR3 has 16 residues. The CDR3, as DNA: TGCGCCAGCAGCTTTGGTGCAGGGTCAACATCAGATACGCAGTATTTT. This codes for CASSFGAGSTSDTQYF. Together with reference TRBV5-1 and TRBJ2-3, the CDR3 gives the full variable domain: KAGVTQTPRYLIKTRGQQVTLSCSPISGHRSVSWYQQTPGQGLQFLFEYFSETQRNKGNFPGRFSGRQFSNSRSEMNVSTLELGDSALYLCASSFGAGSTSDTQYFGPGTRLTVL.

The CDR3 DNA follows: TGCGCCAGCAGCTTGGGTCCGGGGGACGATTTCTATGGCTACACCTTC. Translation: CASSLGPGDDFYGYTF. The genes are TRBV5-1 and TRBJ1-2; D is possibly TRBD1 (5 bases). Germline values: CDR1 SGHRS, CDR2 YFSETQ. The CDR3 spans 16 residues. Trimming left V 0 bases short and J 4 bases short, with 16 bases between.

The CDR3: CSVSTGTQSSYEQYF. The CDR3 nucleotides are TGCAGCGTCAGCACCGGGACTCAGAGCTCCTACGAGCAGTACTTC. This chain links TRBV29-1 with TRBJ2-7; maybe TRBD2 (6 bases). V was shortened by 6 bases and J by 0 bases, with 18 bases between the two germline ends. CDR3 size: 15 residues. CDR1 is SQVTM and CDR2 is ANQGSEA in the germline V gene.

The chain joins TRBV27 to TRBJ2-7; 8 bases align to TRBD1. Germline loops: CDR1 MNHEY, CDR2 SMNVEV (reference sequence). This CDR3 is built from 15 residues. The ends lost 7 bases at V and 2 bases at J; junction bases unmatched: 10. CDR3 DNA: TGTGCCAGCAAGCTGGACAGGGTCAATACCTACGAGCAGTACTTC. Its translation: CASKLDRVNTYEQYF.

CDR3 region: CASKVGGGPNEKLFF. CDR3 in DNA: TGTGCCAGCAAGGTTGGGGGGGGCCCAAATGAAAAACTGTTTTTT. The rearrangement joins TRBV6-1 to TRBJ1-4, with D possibly matching TRBD1 (6 bases). V was trimmed by 7 bases and J by 5 bases, leaving 17 bases between them. The CDR3 has 15 amino acids. Germline CDR1 reads MNHNS; CDR2 reads SASEGT.

The chain employs TRBV7-9 and TRBJ2-1; the match to TRBD1 covers 10 bases. V lost 3 bases and J lost 5; bases outside the gene matches: 1. Germline lookup yields CDR1 SEHNR and CDR2 FQNEAQ (reference sequence). CDR3 size: 14 residues. The CDR3 sequence: CASSFGTGDNEQFF. CDR3 sequence (DNA): TGTGCCAGCAGCTTCGGGACAGGGGACAATGAGCAGTTCTTC. Full variable domain (missing parts from reference TRBV7-9 and TRBJ2-1): DTGVSQNPRHKITKRGQNVTFRCDPISEHNRLYWYRQTLGQGPEFLTYFQNEAQLEKSRLLSDRFSAERPKGSFSTLEIQRTEQGDSAMYLCASSFGTGDNEQFFGPGTRLTVL.

The chain carries TRBV7-2 and TRBJ1-3, with D maybe TRBD1 (6 bases). The CDR3 runs 17 residues. In germline, CDR1 is SGHTA, CDR2 FQGNSA. V lost 0 bases and J lost 0, with 12 bases in between. The CDR3 sequence: CASSLAGTGSSGNTIYF. For the CDR3, the DNA is TGTGCCAGCAGCTTAGCGGGTACAGGGTCCTCTGGAAACACCATATATTTT.